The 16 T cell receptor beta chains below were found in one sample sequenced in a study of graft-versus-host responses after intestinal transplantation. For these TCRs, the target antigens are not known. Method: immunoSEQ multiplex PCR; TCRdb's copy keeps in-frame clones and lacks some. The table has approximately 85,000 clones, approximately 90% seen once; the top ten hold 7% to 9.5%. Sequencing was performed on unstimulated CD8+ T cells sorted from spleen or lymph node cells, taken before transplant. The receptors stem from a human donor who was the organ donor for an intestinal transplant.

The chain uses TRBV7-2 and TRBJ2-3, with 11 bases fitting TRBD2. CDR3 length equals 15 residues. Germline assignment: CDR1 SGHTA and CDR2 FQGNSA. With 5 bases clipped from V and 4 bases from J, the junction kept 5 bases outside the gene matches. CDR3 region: CASSLSGGAADTQYF. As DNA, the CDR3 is TGTGCCAGCAGCCTTAGCGGGGGGGCAGCAGATACGCAGTATTTT.

CDR3 nucleotide sequence: TGTGCCAGCAGCTTAGCGGTCAGGGGACAGGCGGGGGATGAGCAGTTCTTC. Protein: CASSLAVRGQAGDEQFF. The chain recombines TRBV11-3 with TRBJ2-1; a possible D gene is TRBD1 (8 bases). The germline V gene has CDR1 SGHNT and CDR2 YENEEA. The V end was cut by 1 base, the J end by 8 bases, with 21 bases between. The length of the CDR3 is 17 residues.

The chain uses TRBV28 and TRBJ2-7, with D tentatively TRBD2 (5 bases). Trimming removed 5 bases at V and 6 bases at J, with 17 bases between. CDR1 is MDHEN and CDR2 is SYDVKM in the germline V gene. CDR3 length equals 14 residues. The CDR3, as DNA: TGTGCCAGCAGTCCAGAGGTTTACGGGGTCGAGCAGTACTTC. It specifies CASSPEVYGVEQYF. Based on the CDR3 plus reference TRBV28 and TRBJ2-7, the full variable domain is DVKVTQSSRYLVKRTGEKVFLECVQDMDHENMFWYRQDPGLGLRLIYFSYDVKMKEKGDIPEGYSVSREKKERFSLILESASTNQTSMYLCASSPEVYGVEQYFGPGTRLTVT.

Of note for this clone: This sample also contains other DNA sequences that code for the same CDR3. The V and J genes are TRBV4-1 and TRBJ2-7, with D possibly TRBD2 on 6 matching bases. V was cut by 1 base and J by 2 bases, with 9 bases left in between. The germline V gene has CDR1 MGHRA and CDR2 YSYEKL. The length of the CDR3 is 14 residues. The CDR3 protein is CASSQGRGTYEQYF. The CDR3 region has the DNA TGCGCCAGCAGCCAAGGTCGGGGGACCTACGAGCAGTACTTC.

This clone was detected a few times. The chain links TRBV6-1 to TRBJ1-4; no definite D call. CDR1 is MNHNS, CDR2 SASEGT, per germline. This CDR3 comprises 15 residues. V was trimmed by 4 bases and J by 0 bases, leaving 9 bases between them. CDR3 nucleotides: TGTGCCAGCAGTGTTCAGGCCGCAACTAATGAAAAACTGTTTTTT. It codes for CASSVQAATNEKLFF.

CDR3 amino acids: CASSTGTGSYEQYF. In DNA form, the CDR3 reads TGTGCCAGCAGCACCGGGACAGGATCCTACGAGCAGTACTTC. The rearrangement joins TRBV9 to TRBJ2-7, with 8 positions matching TRBD1. Germline V gene sequence: CDR1 SGDLS, CDR2 YYNGEE. Germline trimming cut 4 bases from V and 1 base from J; bases unmatched to any gene: 4. The CDR3 consists of 14 residues.

Written as DNA, the CDR3 is TGTGCCAGCAGTTTTCGGGAGAACAATGAGCAGTTCTTC. Protein sequence: CASSFRENNEQFF. The V call is TRBV27, the J call TRBJ2-1; possible D gene TRBD2, 6 bases. Germline V gene sequence: CDR1 MNHEY, CDR2 SMNVEV (reference sequence). The CDR3 length is 13 residues. V lost 3 bases and J 5 bases, leaving 8 bases between the germline ends.

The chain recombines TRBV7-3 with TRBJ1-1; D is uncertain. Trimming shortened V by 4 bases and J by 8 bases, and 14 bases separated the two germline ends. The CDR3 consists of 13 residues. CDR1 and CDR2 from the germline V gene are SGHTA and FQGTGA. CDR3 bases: TGTGCCAGCAGCTCCGGTTTTGGCTCCGAAGCTTTCTTT. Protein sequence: CASSSGFGSEAFF.

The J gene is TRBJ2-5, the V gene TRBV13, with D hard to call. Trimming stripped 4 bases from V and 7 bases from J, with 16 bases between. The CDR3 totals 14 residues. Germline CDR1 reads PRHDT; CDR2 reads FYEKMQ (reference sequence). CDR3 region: CASSSETGLGTQYF. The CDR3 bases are TGTGCCAGCAGCTCCGAGACTGGGTTAGGGACCCAGTACTTC.

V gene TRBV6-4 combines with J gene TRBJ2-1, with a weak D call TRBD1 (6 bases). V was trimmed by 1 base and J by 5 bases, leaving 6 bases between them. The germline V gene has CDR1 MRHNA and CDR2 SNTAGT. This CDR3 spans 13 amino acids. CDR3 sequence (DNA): TGTGCCAGCAGTGACTGGGACAACAATGAGCAGTTCTTC. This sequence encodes CASSDWDNNEQFF.

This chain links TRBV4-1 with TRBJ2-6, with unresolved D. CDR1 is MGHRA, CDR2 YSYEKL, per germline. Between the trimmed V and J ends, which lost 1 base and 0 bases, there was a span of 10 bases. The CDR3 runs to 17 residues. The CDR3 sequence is CASSQVFQDSGANVLTF. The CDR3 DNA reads TGCGCCAGCAGCCAAGTTTTTCAGGACTCTGGGGCCAACGTCCTGACTTTC.

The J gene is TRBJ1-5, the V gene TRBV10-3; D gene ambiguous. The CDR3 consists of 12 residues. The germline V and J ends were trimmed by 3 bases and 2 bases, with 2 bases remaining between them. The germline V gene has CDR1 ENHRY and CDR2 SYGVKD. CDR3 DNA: TGTGCCATCAGTGATGGCAATCAGCCCCAGCATTTT. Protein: CAISDGNQPQHF.

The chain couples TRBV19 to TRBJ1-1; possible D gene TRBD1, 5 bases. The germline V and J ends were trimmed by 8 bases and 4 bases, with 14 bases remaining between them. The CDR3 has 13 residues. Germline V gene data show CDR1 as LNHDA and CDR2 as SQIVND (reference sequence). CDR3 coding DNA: TGTGCCAGTGGATGGGGGGGATCCACTGAAGCTTTCTTT. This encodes CASGWGGSTEAFF.

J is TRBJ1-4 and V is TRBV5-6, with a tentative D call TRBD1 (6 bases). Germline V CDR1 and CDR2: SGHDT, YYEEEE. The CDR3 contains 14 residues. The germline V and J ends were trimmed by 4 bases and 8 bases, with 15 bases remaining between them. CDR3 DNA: TGTGCCAGCAGCGACGTCGAGGGGGGAGAAAAACTGTTTTTT. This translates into CASSDVEGGEKLFF.

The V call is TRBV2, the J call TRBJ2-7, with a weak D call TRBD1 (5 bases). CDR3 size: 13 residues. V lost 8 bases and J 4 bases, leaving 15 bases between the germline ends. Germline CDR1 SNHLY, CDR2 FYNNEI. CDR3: CASVPRDFYEQYF. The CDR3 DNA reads TGTGCCAGCGTTCCCAGGGATTTTTACGAGCAGTACTTC.

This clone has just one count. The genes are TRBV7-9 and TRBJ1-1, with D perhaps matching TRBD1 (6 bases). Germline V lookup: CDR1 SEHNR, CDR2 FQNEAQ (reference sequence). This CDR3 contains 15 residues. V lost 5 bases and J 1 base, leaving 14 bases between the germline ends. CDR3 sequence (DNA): TGTGCCAGCAGCCCTCCCGGGACAACGAACACTGAAGCTTTCTTT. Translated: CASSPPGTTNTEAFF.